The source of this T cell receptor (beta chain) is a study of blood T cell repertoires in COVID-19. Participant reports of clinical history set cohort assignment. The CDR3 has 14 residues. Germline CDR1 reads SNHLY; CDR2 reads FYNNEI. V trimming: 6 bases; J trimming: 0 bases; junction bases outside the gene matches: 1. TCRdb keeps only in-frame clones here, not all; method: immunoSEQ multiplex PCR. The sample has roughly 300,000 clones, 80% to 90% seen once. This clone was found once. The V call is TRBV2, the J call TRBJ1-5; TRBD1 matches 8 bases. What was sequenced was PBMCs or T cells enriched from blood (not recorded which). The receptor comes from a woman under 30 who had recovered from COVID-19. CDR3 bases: TGTGCCAGCAGAGGACAGGGTAGCAATCAGCCCCAGCATTTT. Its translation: CASRGQGSNQPQHF.